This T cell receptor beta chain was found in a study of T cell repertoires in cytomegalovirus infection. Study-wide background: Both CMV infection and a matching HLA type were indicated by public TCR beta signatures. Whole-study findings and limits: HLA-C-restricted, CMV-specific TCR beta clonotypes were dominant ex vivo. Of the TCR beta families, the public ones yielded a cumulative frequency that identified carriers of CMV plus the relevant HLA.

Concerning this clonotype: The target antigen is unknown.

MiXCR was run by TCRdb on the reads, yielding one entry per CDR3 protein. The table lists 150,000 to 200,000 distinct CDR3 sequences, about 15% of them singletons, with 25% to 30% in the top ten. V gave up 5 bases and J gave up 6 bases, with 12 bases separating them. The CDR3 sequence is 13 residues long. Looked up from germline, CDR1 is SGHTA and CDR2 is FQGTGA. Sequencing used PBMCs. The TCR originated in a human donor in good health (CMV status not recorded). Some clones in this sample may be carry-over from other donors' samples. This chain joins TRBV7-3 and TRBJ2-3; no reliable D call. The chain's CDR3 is CASSQMGPDTQYF. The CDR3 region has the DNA TGTGCCAGCAGCCAAATGGGTCCGGATACGCAGTATTTT.